This entry lists 17 T cell receptor beta chains sequenced from one sample in a study of cytomegalovirus exposure and HLA in healthy donors. The PCR made use of 60 Vbeta and 13 Jbeta primers. Only in-frame clones appear in the TCRdb table, and some are missing; sequencing was by immunoSEQ multiplex PCR. The sample records 150,000 to 200,000 clones, 70% to 90% being singletons. The sample was PBMCs. These receptors were collected from a man between 18 and 35 years old in good health and CMV-seropositive.

The gene calls are TRBV9 and TRBJ2-3; 13 bases fit TRBD2. The germline gives CDR1 SGDLS, CDR2 YYNGEE. This CDR3 is 16 amino acids long. The ends lost 4 bases at V and 3 bases at J; junction bases unmatched: 5. The CDR3 nucleotides read TGTGCCAGCAGCATACTAGCGGGGGGGCATACAGATACGCAGTATTTT. This codes for CASSILAGGHTDTQYF.

The V call is TRBV18, the J call TRBJ2-3; TRBD2 is a possible D gene (6 bases). Germline assignment: CDR1 KGHSH and CDR2 LQKENI. The CDR3 sequence is 13 residues long. With 6 bases removed from V and 3 bases from J, the gap between germline ends came to 10 bases. The DNA for the CDR3 is TGTGCCAGCTCCCAGGGAGGTACAGATACGCAGTATTTT. Translation: CASSQGGTDTQYF.

The chain has TRBV5-8 and TRBJ2-1, with 10 positions matching TRBD2. Germline values: CDR1 SGHTS, CDR2 YDEGEE. The CDR3 contains 16 residues. With V trimmed by 0 bases and J by 5 bases, 5 bases remained unmatched. For the CDR3, the DNA is TGTGCCAGCAGCTTGGCCTCTAGCGGGGGCCACAATGAGCAGTTCTTC. Its translation is CASSLASSGGHNEQFF.

The chain couples TRBV12-2 to TRBJ2-5; no DNA check was done on the table's D call, TRBD2. TRBV12-2 is listed as a pseudogene. The CDR3 consists of 16 residues. The CDR3 reads CASRPSLRDSQETQYF. The CDR3 DNA reads as TGTGCAAGTCGCCCGAGTCTACGGGACTCCCAAGAGACCCAGTACTTC.

This rearrangement joins TRBV6-5 to TRBJ1-1; tentatively, D is TRBD1 (6 bases). Germline V CDR1 and CDR2: MNHEY, SVGAGI. This CDR3 spans 15 amino acids. With 2 bases removed from V and 0 bases from J, the gap between germline ends came to 10 bases. The CDR3 reads CASSYRSGVNTEAFF. DNA of the CDR3: TGTGCCAGCAGTTACCGGTCAGGGGTGAACACTGAAGCTTTCTTT.

This sequence joins TRBV27 and TRBJ2-7; a possible D gene is TRBD2 (6 bases). The germline V gene has CDR1 MNHEY and CDR2 SMNVEV (reference sequence). The CDR3 has 15 residues. The V end lost 7 bases, the J end lost 2 bases, and 18 bases lay between the germline ends. CDR3 coding DNA: TGTGCCAGCACCCTCCGGGCGGGGACGACCTACGAGCAGTACTTC. This encodes CASTLRAGTTYEQYF.

This clone was found a few times. This chain links TRBV6-5 with TRBJ1-1; D ambiguous. V shed 10 bases and J shed 6 bases, with 18 bases lying between them. This CDR3 has 13 residues. CDR1 and CDR2 from the germline V gene are MNHEY and SVGAGI. CDR3 sequence: CAISPGKRAEAFF. The CDR3 DNA reads TGTGCCATCTCCCCGGGGAAGCGGGCTGAAGCTTTCTTT.

V usage is TRBV5-1 and J usage is TRBJ1-3; D remains ambiguous. Between the trimmed V and J ends, which lost 1 base and 2 bases, there was a span of 13 bases. This CDR3 is built from 16 residues. Germline V gene sequence: CDR1 SGHRS, CDR2 YFSETQ. This CDR3 reads CASSLSPGGTGNTIYF. In nucleotides, the CDR3 is TGCGCCAGCAGCTTGAGTCCAGGAGGGACTGGAAACACCATATATTTT.

CDR3 residues: CASSLDKGHLPYEQYF. The CDR3 bases are TGTGCCAGCAGCTTAGATAAGGGACATCTCCCCTACGAGCAGTACTTC. The chain has TRBV11-3 and TRBJ2-7; the D gene is possibly TRBD1 (6 bases). The CDR3 is 16 amino acids. V was cut by 0 bases and J by 2 bases, with 14 bases left in between. CDR1 SGHNT and CDR2 YENEEA come from the germline V gene.

V gene TRBV25-1 combines with J gene TRBJ1-1; a weak D match, TRBD1 (5 bases). The CDR3 totals 14 residues. CDR1 is MGHDK and CDR2 is SYGVNS in the germline V gene. Trimming pared 4 bases from V and 4 bases from J, leaving 13 bases between. The CDR3 is CASSGPAGSTEAFF. Written as DNA, the CDR3 is TGTGCCAGCAGTGGCCCCGCAGGGTCCACTGAAGCTTTCTTT.

The CDR3 DNA sequence: TGTGCCAGCAGCGTAGAAGGGGACATAAGGACCTACAATGAGCAGTTCTTC. This encodes CASSVEGDIRTYNEQFF. V is TRBV9 and J is TRBJ2-1; tentatively, D is TRBD1 (6 bases). Germline values: CDR1 SGDLS, CDR2 YYNGEE. V dropped 0 bases and J dropped 2 bases, with 15 bases sitting between them. The length of the CDR3 is 17 residues. Supplemented by reference TRBV9 and TRBJ2-1, the full variable domain reads DSGVTQTPKHLITATGQRVTLRCSPRSGDLSVYWYQQSLDQGLQFLIQYYNGEERAKGNILERFSAQQFPDLHSELNLSSLELGDSALYFCASSVEGDIRTYNEQFFGPGTRLTVL.

The chain links TRBV5-4 to TRBJ2-5; 11 bases are a match to TRBD2. The CDR3 is 17 amino acids. Germline V lookup: CDR1 SGHNT, CDR2 YYREEE (reference sequence). Trimming cost V 4 bases and J 1 base; bases outside gene matches: 9. The CDR3 reads CASSDSTSGGIQETQYF. DNA for the CDR3: TGTGCCAGCAGCGACTCTACTAGCGGGGGAATCCAAGAGACCCAGTACTTC.

This chain links TRBV18 with TRBJ1-4; no clear D gene. Germline assignment: CDR1 KGHSH and CDR2 LQKENI. There are 9 residues in the CDR3. V lost 11 bases, J lost 10 bases, and 8 bases lay in between. The CDR3 coding sequence is TGTGCCCCGCCAGGAAAACTGTTTTTT. This encodes CAPPGKLFF.

This clone appeared once. The J gene is TRBJ1-1, the V gene TRBV7-9; TRBD1 agrees at 7 bases. The CDR3 covers 14 residues. Germline trimming cut 3 bases from V and 4 bases from J; bases unmatched to any gene: 5. The germline CDR1 and CDR2 sequences are SEHNR and FQNEAQ (reference sequence). CDR3 coding DNA: TGTGCCAGCAGCTTGACACAGGGGAGCACTGAAGCTTTCTTT. This sequence encodes CASSLTQGSTEAFF.

V gene TRBV29-1 combines with J gene TRBJ1-6; D ambiguous. V was cut by 3 bases and J by 8 bases, with 11 bases left in between. CDR1 SQVTM and CDR2 ANQGSEA come from the germline V gene. There are 13 residues in the CDR3. In nucleotides, the CDR3 is TGCAGCGTTGAGTCGGGTAGCGATTCACCCCTCCACTTT. This encodes CSVESGSDSPLHF. The entire variable domain, with the rest obtained from reference TRBV29-1 and TRBJ1-6, is as follows: SAVISQKPSRDICQRGTSLTIQCQVDSQVTMMFWYRQQPGQSLTLIATANQGSEATYESGFVIDKFPISRPNLTFSTLTVSNMSPEDSSIYLCSVESGSDSPLHFGNGTRLTVT.

This clone is a singleton in its sample. The rearrangement uses TRBV4-1 and TRBJ2-2, with D possibly matching TRBD2 (5 bases). V lost 5 bases and J lost 0, with 13 bases in between. The CDR3 totals 16 residues. CDR1 is MGHRA, CDR2 YSYEKL, per germline. The CDR3 loop reads CASSRRYTTNTGELFF. In DNA, the CDR3 is TGCGCCAGCAGCAGGAGGTACACTACGAACACCGGGGAGCTGTTTTTT.

The chain is built from TRBV15 and TRBJ2-1; 14 bases fit TRBD2. The CDR3 extends over 16 amino acids. With V trimmed by 3 bases and J by 8 bases, 6 bases remained unmatched. CDR1 and CDR2 from the germline V gene are LNHNV and YYDKDF (reference sequence). The DNA of the CDR3 is TGTGCCACCAGCAGGAGACTAGCGGGGGGGCCGGATGAGCAGTTCTTC. It codes for CATSRRLAGGPDEQFF.